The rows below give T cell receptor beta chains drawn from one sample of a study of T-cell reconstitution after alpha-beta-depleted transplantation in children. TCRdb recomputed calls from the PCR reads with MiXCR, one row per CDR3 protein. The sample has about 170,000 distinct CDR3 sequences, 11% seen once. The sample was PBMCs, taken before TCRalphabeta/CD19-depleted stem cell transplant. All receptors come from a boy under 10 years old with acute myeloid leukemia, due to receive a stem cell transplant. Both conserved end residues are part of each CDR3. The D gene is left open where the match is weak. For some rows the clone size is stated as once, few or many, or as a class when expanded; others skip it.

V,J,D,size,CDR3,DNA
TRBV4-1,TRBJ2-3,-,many,CASSTLVSSTDTQYF,TGCGCCAGCAGCACTTTGGTCTCTAGCACAGATACGCAGTATTTT
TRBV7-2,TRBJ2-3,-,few,CASSSPTIGGSDTQYF,TGTGCCAGCAGCTCCCCGACTATCGGGGGTTCAGATACGCAGTATTTT
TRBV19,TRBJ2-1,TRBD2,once,CASSIMSGKNEQFF,TGTGCCAGTAGTATAATGAGCGGGAAGAATGAGCAGTTCTTC
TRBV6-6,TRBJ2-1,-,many,CATGGTANNEQFF,TGTGCCACGGGTGGGACCGCCAACAATGAGCAGTTCTTC
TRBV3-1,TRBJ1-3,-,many,CASSHERVAGNTIYF,TGTGCCAGCAGCCACGAAAGGGTAGCCGGAAACACCATATATTTT
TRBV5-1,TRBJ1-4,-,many,CASSLGFGGGNEKLFF,TGCGCCAGCAGCTTAGGGTTCGGCGGGGGAAATGAAAAACTGTTTTTT
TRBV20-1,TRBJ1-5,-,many,CSARPGTGNQPQHF,TGCAGTGCTAGACCGGGGACGGGAAATCAGCCCCAGCATTTT
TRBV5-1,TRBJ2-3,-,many,CASSLASWGFQDTQYF,TGCGCCAGCAGCTTGGCCTCGTGGGGATTTCAAGATACGCAGTATTTT
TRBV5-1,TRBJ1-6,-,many,CASSGPRGQGSSPLHF,TGCGCCAGCAGCGGTCCCCGCGGGCAGGGCAGTTCACCCCTCCACTTT
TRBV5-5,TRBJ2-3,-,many,CASSFGRTDTQYF,TGTGCCAGCAGCTTTGGTCGCACAGATACGCAGTATTTT
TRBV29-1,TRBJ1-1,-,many,CSVVPQLNLNTEAFF,TGCAGCGTTGTGCCACAGCTCAATTTGAACACTGAAGCTTTCTTT
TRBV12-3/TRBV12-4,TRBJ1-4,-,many,CASSLGGSLNEKLFF,TGTGCCAGCAGTTTAGGGGGGAGCCTTAATGAAAAACTGTTTTTT
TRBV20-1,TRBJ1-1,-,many,CSASSGRTNTEAFF,TGCAGTGCTAGTTCTGGCAGGACTAACACTGAAGCTTTCTTT
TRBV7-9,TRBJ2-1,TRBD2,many,CASSALAGYGNEQFF,TGTGCCAGCAGCGCTCTAGCGGGATATGGCAATGAGCAGTTCTTC
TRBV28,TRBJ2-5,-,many,CASSRQFQETQYF,TGTGCCAGCAGTCGCCAATTCCAAGAGACCCAGTACTTC
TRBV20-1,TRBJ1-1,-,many,CSAFPLQGNTEAFF,TGCAGTGCTTTCCCACTACAGGGGAACACTGAAGCTTTCTTT
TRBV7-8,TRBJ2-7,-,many,CASSLGQQAAFYEQYF,TGTGCCAGCAGCTTAGGTCAGCAGGCGGCATTCTACGAGCAGTACTTC
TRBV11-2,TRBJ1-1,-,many,CASSNEAFF,TGTGCCAGCAGCAATGAAGCTTTCTTT
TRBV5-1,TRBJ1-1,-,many,CASSLIRGEAFF,TGCGCCAGCAGCTTGATTCGGGGTGAAGCTTTCTTT
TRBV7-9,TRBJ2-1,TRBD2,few,CASSNSIAGPAYNEQFF,TGTGCCAGCAGCAACTCTATAGCGGGACCCGCCTACAATGAGCAGTTCTTC
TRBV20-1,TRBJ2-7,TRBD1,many,CSARARLTGTGTEQYF,TGCAGTGCTAGAGCCCGCTTAACCGGGACAGGGACCGAGCAGTACTTC
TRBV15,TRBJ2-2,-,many,CATSVGVAGELFF,TGTGCCACCAGCGTCGGGGTAGCCGGGGAGCTGTTTTTT
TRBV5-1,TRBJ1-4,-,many,CASSPAENEKLFF,TGCGCCAGCAGCCCGGCCGAGAATGAAAAACTGTTTTTT
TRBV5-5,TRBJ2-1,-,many,CASSSGFGRGARNEQFF,TGTGCCAGCAGCTCAGGGTTTGGCAGGGGCGCGAGGAATGAGCAGTTCTTC
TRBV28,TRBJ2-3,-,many,CASRDWGAKDTQYF,TGTGCCAGCAGGGACTGGGGGGCCAAAGATACGCAGTATTTT
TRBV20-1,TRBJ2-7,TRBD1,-,CSASDRVNNYEQYF,TGCAGTGCTAGCGACAGGGTGAACAACTACGAGCAGTACTTC
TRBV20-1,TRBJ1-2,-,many,CTPGVRDGYTF,TGCACCCCCGGGGTCAGGGATGGCTACACCTTC
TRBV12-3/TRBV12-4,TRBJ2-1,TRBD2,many,CASSLSTGTSGDEQFF,TGTGCCAGCAGTTTATCCACCGGGACTAGCGGCGATGAGCAGTTCTTC
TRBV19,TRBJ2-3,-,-,CASSIWISGESSTDTQYF,TGTGCCAGTAGTATTTGGATTAGCGGAGAGTCTAGCACAGATACGCAGTATTTT
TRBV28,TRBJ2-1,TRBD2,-,CASSSPIAGLYNEQFF,TGTGCCAGCAGTTCCCCTATAGCGGGACTATACAATGAGCAGTTCTTC
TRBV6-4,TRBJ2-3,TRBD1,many,CASSLQGYDTDTQYF,TGTGCCAGCAGCTTACAGGGGTACGACACAGATACGCAGTATTTT
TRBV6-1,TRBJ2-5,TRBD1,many,CASRPLTGMVKTQYF,TGTGCCAGCAGACCACTGACAGGGATGGTGAAGACCCAGTACTTC
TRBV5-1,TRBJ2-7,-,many,CASTKEGQNPYEQYF,TGCGCCAGTACTAAGGAGGGACAAAATCCCTACGAGCAGTACTTC
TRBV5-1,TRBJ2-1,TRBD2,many,CASSLVLAGDYNEQFF,TGCGCCAGCAGCTTGGTCCTAGCGGGAGATTACAATGAGCAGTTCTTC
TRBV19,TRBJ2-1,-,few,CATRTRGGGNEQFF,TGTGCCACCAGAACTCGTGGAGGGGGCAATGAGCAGTTCTTC
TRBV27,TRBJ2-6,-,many,CASSLQGRGANVLTF,TGTGCCAGCAGTCTACAGGGCCGCGGGGCCAACGTCCTGACTTTC
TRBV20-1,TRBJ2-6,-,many,CSATGIGSAGANVLTF,TGCAGTGCTACAGGGATTGGGAGCGCTGGGGCCAACGTCCTGACTTTC
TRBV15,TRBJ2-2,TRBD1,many,CLTSRPARGRTGELFF,TGTCTTACCAGCAGACCGGCGAGGGGGCGCACCGGGGAGCTGTTTTTT
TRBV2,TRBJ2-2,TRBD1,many,CASSDNWQGAAGELFF,TGTGCCAGCAGTGACAATTGGCAGGGGGCTGCCGGGGAGCTGTTTTTT
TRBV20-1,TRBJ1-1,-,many,CSAREVGTEAFF,TGCAGTGCTAGAGAGGTTGGGACTGAAGCTTTCTTT
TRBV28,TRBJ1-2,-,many,CASRSTGRAYGYTF,TGTGCCAGCAGATCCACAGGGCGGGCCTATGGCTACACCTTC
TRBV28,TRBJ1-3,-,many,CASTREEDAGNTIYF,TGTGCCAGCACGAGAGAGGAGGATGCTGGAAACACCATATATTTT
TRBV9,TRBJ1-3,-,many,CASSVARGSSSGNTIYF,TGTGCCAGCAGCGTAGCTCGAGGCAGTTCCTCTGGAAACACCATATATTTT
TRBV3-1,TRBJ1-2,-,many,CASSPAEFYGYTF,TGTGCCAGCAGCCCCGCAGAGTTCTATGGCTACACCTTC
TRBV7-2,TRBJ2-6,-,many,CASSLSGNSGANVLTF,TGTGCCAGCAGCTTGTCAGGGAACTCTGGGGCCAACGTCCTGACTTTC
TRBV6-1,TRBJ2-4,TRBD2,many,CASSRPGGENIQYF,TGTGCCAGCAGCCGGCCCGGGGGGGAAAACATTCAGTACTTC
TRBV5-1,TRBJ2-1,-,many,CASSLEGVGGPYNEQFF,TGCGCCAGCAGCTTGGAAGGCGTGGGGGGGCCCTACAATGAGCAGTTCTTC
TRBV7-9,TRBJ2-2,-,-,CASLRAGANTGELFF,TGTGCCAGCCTCCGGGCAGGGGCGAACACCGGGGAGCTGTTTTTT
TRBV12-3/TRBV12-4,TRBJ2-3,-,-,CASIRGMGTQYF,TGTGCCAGCATCCGAGGGATGGGTACGCAGTATTTT
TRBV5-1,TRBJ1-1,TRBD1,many,CASSSGQLNTEAFF,TGCGCCAGCAGCTCGGGACAGCTGAACACTGAAGCTTTCTTT
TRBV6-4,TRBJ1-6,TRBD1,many,CASSEGQINSPLHF,TGTGCCAGCAGTGAGGGACAGATTAATTCACCCCTCCACTTT